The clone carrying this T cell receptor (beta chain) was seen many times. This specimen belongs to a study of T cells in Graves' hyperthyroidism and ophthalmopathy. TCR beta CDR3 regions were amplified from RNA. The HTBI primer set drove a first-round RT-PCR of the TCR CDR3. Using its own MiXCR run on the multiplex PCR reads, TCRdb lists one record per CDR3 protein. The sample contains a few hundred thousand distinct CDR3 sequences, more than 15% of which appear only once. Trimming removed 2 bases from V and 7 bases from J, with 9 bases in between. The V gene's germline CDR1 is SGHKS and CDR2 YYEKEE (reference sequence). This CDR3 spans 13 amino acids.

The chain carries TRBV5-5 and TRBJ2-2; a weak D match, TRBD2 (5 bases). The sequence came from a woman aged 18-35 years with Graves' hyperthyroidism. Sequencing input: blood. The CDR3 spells CASSFLEDGELFF. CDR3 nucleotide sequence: TGTGCCAGCAGCTTTTTGGAGGACGGGGAGCTGTTTTTT.